The rows below give T cell receptor beta chains drawn from one sample of a study of a mutant IDH1 vaccine in newly diagnosed glioma. Assay: immunoSEQ multiplex PCR; the TCRdb copy retains only in-frame clones and omits some. The sample includes about 46,000 clones, approximately 84% of them seen just once. Their recognized antigens are unknown. Sequencing used PBMCs, obtained from a glioma patient whose treatment included an IDH1 peptide vaccine. The receptors shown here come from a woman aged 30 to 39 with glioma. Some clones in this sample may be carry-over from other donors' samples. CDR3s include the opening cysteine and the closing phenylalanine or tryptophan. D genes are given only for firm matches. Clone size is not always given. Where it is, it says once, few, many or a class for expanded clones.

CDR3 protein: CASSSAWSAKNIQYF
CDR3 DNA: TGTGCCAGCAGTTCGGCCTGGTCGGCCAAAAACATTCAGTACTTC
clone size: .
J gene: TRBJ2-4
V gene: TRBV6-5
D gene: .

CDR3 protein: CASSRAGGSYNEQFF
CDR3 DNA: TGTGCCAGCAGCCGAGCGGGAGGGTCCTACAATGAGCAGTTCTTC
clone size: .
J gene: TRBJ2-1
V gene: TRBV6-5
D gene: TRBD2

CDR3 protein: CASRLVGNTEAFF
CDR3 DNA: TGTGCCAGTAGGCTGGTAGGGAACACTGAAGCTTTCTTT
clone size: .
J gene: TRBJ1-1
V gene: TRBV19
D gene: .

CDR3 protein: CASSDSGYRKTYGYTF
CDR3 DNA: TGCGCCAGCAGCGATTCGGGCTACCGAAAGACCTATGGCTACACCTTC
clone size: .
J gene: TRBJ1-2
V gene: TRBV4-1
D gene: .

CDR3 protein: CATSSRTGHFQREKLFF
CDR3 DNA: TGTGCCACCAGCAGTAGAACAGGACATTTCCAACGTGAAAAACTGTTTTTT
clone size: .
J gene: TRBJ1-4
V gene: TRBV15
D gene: .

CDR3 protein: CSVPRQGDTGELFF
CDR3 DNA: TGCAGCGTTCCCCGACAGGGGGACACCGGGGAGCTGTTTTTT
clone size: .
J gene: TRBJ2-2
V gene: TRBV29-1
D gene: TRBD1

CDR3 protein: CASSQAPSSGSSYEQYF
CDR3 DNA: TGCGCCAGCAGCCAAGCGCCTTCTAGCGGAAGCTCCTACGAGCAGTACTTC
clone size: .
J gene: TRBJ2-7
V gene: TRBV4-1
D gene: TRBD2

CDR3 protein: CASSYRGEQYF
CDR3 DNA: TGTGCCAGCAGTTACAGGGGCGAGCAGTACTTC
clone size: .
J gene: TRBJ2-7
V gene: TRBV6-6
D gene: .

CDR3 protein: CASRRLGGETQYF
CDR3 DNA: TGTGCCAGCAGGAGGTTAGGGGGGGAGACCCAGTACTTC
clone size: .
J gene: TRBJ2-5
V gene: TRBV7-2
D gene: .

CDR3 protein: CASSLGSGLDQPQHF
CDR3 DNA: TGTGCCAGCAGTTTAGGGTCTGGGTTGGACCAGCCCCAGCATTTT
clone size: few
J gene: TRBJ1-5
V gene: TRBV27
D gene: .

CDR3 protein: CASSEPLKGNQPQHF
CDR3 DNA: TGTGCCAGCAGTGAACCGTTAAAGGGAAATCAGCCCCAGCATTTT
clone size: .
J gene: TRBJ1-5
V gene: TRBV2
D gene: .

CDR3 protein: CASTLGGARGLNQPQHF
CDR3 DNA: TGTGCCAGCACCCTAGGGGGCGCGCGGGGGCTCAATCAGCCCCAGCATTTT
clone size: .
J gene: TRBJ1-5
V gene: TRBV7-2
D gene: TRBD1

CDR3 protein: CASSPQPQRGQPQHF
CDR3 DNA: TGTGCCAGCTCACCCCAACCACAGAGAGGTCAGCCCCAGCATTTT
clone size: .
J gene: TRBJ1-5
V gene: TRBV18
D gene: .

CDR3 protein: CAWRATQGQGYGYTF
CDR3 DNA: TGTGCCTGGAGGGCGACACAGGGGCAGGGCTATGGCTACACCTTC
clone size: .
J gene: TRBJ1-2
V gene: TRBV30
D gene: TRBD1

CDR3 protein: CAWRARGFANEKLFF
CDR3 DNA: TGTGCCTGGAGGGCCAGGGGGTTCGCTAATGAAAAACTGTTTTTT
clone size: few
J gene: TRBJ1-4
V gene: TRBV30
D gene: TRBD1

CDR3 protein: CASSPSEGRGAYEQYF
CDR3 DNA: TGTGCCAGCAGCCCCTCCGAAGGGAGGGGAGCCTACGAGCAGTACTTC
clone size: .
J gene: TRBJ2-7
V gene: TRBV9
D gene: TRBD2

CDR3 protein: CATSREREGNQPQHF
CDR3 DNA: TGTGCCACCAGCAGAGAGCGCGAGGGGAATCAGCCCCAGCATTTT
clone size: .
J gene: TRBJ1-5
V gene: TRBV15
D gene: .

CDR3 protein: CASSQIASLRTGELFF
CDR3 DNA: TGCGCCAGCAGCCAAATAGCGTCCCTACGGACCGGGGAGCTGTTTTTT
clone size: once
J gene: TRBJ2-2
V gene: TRBV4-1
D gene: .

CDR3 protein: CAWGFVGAFYGYTF
CDR3 DNA: TGTGCCTGGGGATTCGTCGGGGCGTTTTATGGCTACACCTTC
clone size: .
J gene: TRBJ1-2
V gene: TRBV30
D gene: .

CDR3 protein: CASTQVPQHF
CDR3 DNA: TGTGCCAGCACCCAAGTGCCCCAGCATTTT
clone size: .
J gene: TRBJ1-5
V gene: TRBV2
D gene: .

CDR3 protein: CASSSPGRYRGEQYF
CDR3 DNA: TGTGCCAGCAGCTCGCCCGGCAGATATAGGGGGGAGCAGTACTTC
clone size: .
J gene: TRBJ2-7
V gene: TRBV13
D gene: .

CDR3 protein: CAISPGTSGGGTDTQYF
CDR3 DNA: TGTGCCATCAGTCCCGGGACTAGCGGGGGGGGCACAGATACGCAGTATTTT
clone size: .
J gene: TRBJ2-3
V gene: TRBV10-3
D gene: TRBD2

CDR3 protein: CASSTYTDTQYF
CDR3 DNA: TGTGCCAGCAGCACATACACAGATACGCAGTATTTT
clone size: .
J gene: TRBJ2-3
V gene: TRBV7-2
D gene: .

CDR3 protein: CASSGGGPYEQYF
CDR3 DNA: TGTGCCAGCTCAGGGGGAGGCCCCTACGAGCAGTACTTC
clone size: once
J gene: TRBJ2-7
V gene: TRBV9
D gene: .

CDR3 protein: CASSDREQTPNQPQHF
CDR3 DNA: TGTGCCAGCAGCGACCGGGAACAAACGCCCAATCAGCCCCAGCATTTT
clone size: .
J gene: TRBJ1-5
V gene: TRBV6-6
D gene: .

CDR3 protein: CASSQGAGTSSSSYEQYF
CDR3 DNA: TGTGCCAGCAGCCAAGGGGCCGGGACTAGCAGCAGCTCCTACGAGCAGTACTTC
clone size: .
J gene: TRBJ2-7
V gene: TRBV4-2
D gene: TRBD2

CDR3 protein: CASSPGNTGELFF
CDR3 DNA: TGTGCCAGCTCACCAGGGAACACCGGGGAGCTGTTTTTT
clone size: .
J gene: TRBJ2-2
V gene: TRBV18
D gene: .

CDR3 protein: CASSLVSGGRENIQYF
CDR3 DNA: TGTGCCAGCAGCTTAGTGTCAGGGGGCCGCGAAAACATTCAGTACTTC
clone size: .
J gene: TRBJ2-4
V gene: TRBV7-2
D gene: TRBD1

CDR3 protein: CSVRGTYEQYF
CDR3 DNA: TGCAGCGTCAGGGGTACCTACGAGCAGTACTTC
clone size: .
J gene: TRBJ2-7
V gene: TRBV29-1
D gene: .

CDR3 protein: CASSVGQTYEQYF
CDR3 DNA: TGTGCCAGCAGCGTGGGACAGACCTACGAGCAGTACTTC
clone size: .
J gene: TRBJ2-7
V gene: TRBV6-1
D gene: TRBD1

CDR3 protein: CASSPLSSGADVLTF
CDR3 DNA: TGTGCCAGCAGCCCTCTCTCCTCTGGGGCCGACGTCCTGACTTTC
clone size: .
J gene: TRBJ2-6
V gene: TRBV14
D gene: .

CDR3 protein: CASSPGLAGKETQYF
CDR3 DNA: TGCGCCAGCAGCCCGGGACTAGCGGGAAAAGAGACCCAGTACTTC
clone size: .
J gene: TRBJ2-5
V gene: TRBV5-1
D gene: TRBD2

CDR3 protein: CASSEAGGLAGFYEQYF
CDR3 DNA: TGTGCCAGCAGTGAAGCGGGGGGGCTAGCGGGATTCTACGAGCAGTACTTC
clone size: .
J gene: TRBJ2-7
V gene: TRBV6-1
D gene: TRBD2

CDR3 protein: CASSLGTTEQYF
CDR3 DNA: TGCGCCAGCAGCTTGGGAACGACCGAGCAGTACTTC
clone size: .
J gene: TRBJ2-7
V gene: TRBV5-1
D gene: .

CDR3 protein: CASSQTGTGVFNEQYF
CDR3 DNA: TGCGCCAGCAGCCAGACCGGGACAGGGGTTTTCAACGAGCAGTACTTC
clone size: .
J gene: TRBJ2-7
V gene: TRBV5-1
D gene: TRBD1

CDR3 protein: CASSYLGGGGSWGYTF
CDR3 DNA: TGTGCCAGCAGTTACTTGGGCGGGGGAGGATCATGGGGCTACACCTTC
clone size: .
J gene: TRBJ1-2
V gene: TRBV6-5
D gene: .

CDR3 protein: CASSQDQSARQDPTEAFF
CDR3 DNA: TGCGCCAGCAGCCAAGATCAGAGCGCTCGTCAAGACCCCACTGAAGCTTTCTTT
clone size: few
J gene: TRBJ1-1
V gene: TRBV4-1
D gene: .

CDR3 protein: CASSLGGPTFMGTEAFF
CDR3 DNA: TGTGCCAGCAGCTTGGGGGGACCAACCTTCATGGGCACTGAAGCTTTCTTT
clone size: .
J gene: TRBJ1-1
V gene: TRBV5-6
D gene: .

CDR3 protein: CASSWGGDGLEPQHF
CDR3 DNA: TGTGCCAGCAGCTGGGGGGGGGACGGGCTCGAGCCCCAGCATTTT
clone size: .
J gene: TRBJ1-5
V gene: TRBV7-9
D gene: .

CDR3 protein: CASSPLPGEETQYF
CDR3 DNA: TGCGCCAGCAGCCCCTTACCAGGGGAAGAGACCCAGTACTTC
clone size: .
J gene: TRBJ2-5
V gene: TRBV5-1
D gene: .

CDR3 protein: CASTKGAENTEAFF
CDR3 DNA: TGCGCCAGCACCAAGGGCGCCGAGAACACTGAAGCTTTCTTT
clone size: few
J gene: TRBJ1-1
V gene: TRBV5-1
D gene: .

CDR3 protein: CAWRGQFYEQYF
CDR3 DNA: TGTGCCTGGAGAGGACAATTTTACGAGCAGTACTTC
clone size: .
J gene: TRBJ2-7
V gene: TRBV30
D gene: .

CDR3 protein: CASSLVRGTYSGANVLTF
CDR3 DNA: TGCGCCAGCAGCTTGGTTCGGGGGACATACTCTGGGGCCAACGTCCTGACTTTC
clone size: .
J gene: TRBJ2-6
V gene: TRBV5-1
D gene: .

CDR3 protein: CATSSRGGRTEAFF
CDR3 DNA: TGTGCCACCAGCAGTCGAGGGGGGAGGACTGAAGCTTTCTTT
clone size: few
J gene: TRBJ1-1
V gene: TRBV15
D gene: .

CDR3 protein: CASSQDDAAGPTGELFF
CDR3 DNA: TGCGCCAGCAGCCAAGATGATGCCGCGGGACCCACCGGGGAGCTGTTTTTT
clone size: .
J gene: TRBJ2-2
V gene: TRBV4-1
D gene: .